Detailed here is one T cell receptor beta chain. Original handling: By means of reference gene primer amplification, nucleated cell counts were estimated. The method was immunoSEQ multiplex PCR; TCRdb's version includes in-frame clones alone and lacks a portion of them. V and J calls and clone size are given by that table; D and trimming were obtained from the DNA. The sample contains about 100,000 clones, 80% of which appear only once. These data are taken from a study of blood T cell repertoires in COVID-19. Turning to the study itself: Researchers got acute and convalescent COVID-19 samples from the United States, Italy and Spain. In each case, the material was cDNA or gDNA derived from T cells, B-cell-depleted T cells, or PBMCs.

Germline V lookup: CDR1 KGHDR, CDR2 SFDVKD. V lost 6 bases and J 3 bases, leaving 17 bases between the germline ends. The CDR3 is 15 residues long. The sequence derives from a man aged 65-85 years with active or convalescent COVID-19. The chain uses TRBV24-1 and TRBJ2-7; tentatively, D is TRBD1 (5 bases). Material: peripheral blood. The CDR3 sequence is CATSLTAADYYEQYF. DNA of the CDR3: TGTGCCACCAGTTTGACAGCAGCAGATTACTACGAGCAGTACTTC.